This T cell receptor beta chain was found in a study of blood T cell repertoires in COVID-19. Only one count was recorded for this clone. Produced via immunoSEQ multiplex PCR; TCRdb's table is partial and in-frame only. The sample lists about 150,000 clones; 75% to 85% were seen once. The CDR3 runs 17 residues. Germline V gene data show CDR1 as SGDLS and CDR2 as YYNGEE. Trimming cost V 0 bases and J 2 bases; bases outside gene matches: 9. The chain is built from TRBV9 and TRBJ2-5, with TRBD2 matching 8 bases. The TCR comes from a man aged 60-69 years with acute or convalescent COVID-19. Source material: peripheral blood. DNA of the CDR3: TGTGCCAGCAGCGTAGGGGGTCTCAGCGGGAGACAAGAGACCCAGTACTTC. Its protein product is CASSVGGLSGRQETQYF.